The 30 T cell receptor beta chains given below trace back to one sample, sequenced in a study of blood T cell repertoires in COVID-19. Only in-frame clones appear in the TCRdb table, and some are missing; sequencing was by immunoSEQ multiplex PCR. Altogether some 350,000 clones are present, around 87% being singletons, with the ten largest covering about 6%. The specimen sequenced was peripheral blood. These receptor sequences come from a woman between 45 and 60 years old with COVID-19, enrolled during active disease.

This chain uses TRBV12-5 with TRBJ1-1; 7 bases line up with TRBD1. From germline, CDR1 is LGHNT and CDR2 FRNRAP. The ends lost 4 bases at V and 4 bases at J; junction bases unmatched: 9. CDR3 length equals 15 residues. The DNA of the CDR3 is TGTGCTAGTGGTTCCACAGACAGGGTGGGCACTGAAGCTTTCTTT. It encodes CASGSTDRVGTEAFF.

This clone came up once. The chain joins TRBV18 to TRBJ2-7; D unresolved. CDR1 KGHSH and CDR2 LQKENI come from the germline V gene. The CDR3 is 14 residues long. V was shortened by 6 bases and J by 3 bases, with 15 bases between the two germline ends. CDR3 bases: TGTGCCAGCTCCGACCTTAGTCCAGGCTACGAGCAGTACTTC. Translating it yields CASSDLSPGYEQYF.

This clone was seen a few times. This chain connects TRBV20-1 to TRBJ1-1, with D maybe TRBD1 (5 bases). Germline CDR1 reads DFQATT; CDR2 reads SNEGSKA (reference sequence). Deletions cut 3 bases from V and 4 bases from J, with 15 bases between. This CDR3 has 14 residues. The DNA for the CDR3 is TGCAGTGCTAGTCCCAGGGTTGATGGCACTGAAGCTTTCTTT. Protein product: CSASPRVDGTEAFF.

V gene TRBV4-1 combines with J gene TRBJ2-7, with TRBD1 as a possible D gene (5 bases). Trimming removed 1 base from V and 2 bases from J, with 12 bases in between. This CDR3 region has 15 residues. Germline values: CDR1 MGHRA, CDR2 YSYEKL. The CDR3 spells CASSQVPRAAYEQYF. In DNA form, the CDR3 reads TGCGCCAGCAGCCAAGTCCCCAGGGCCGCCTACGAGCAGTACTTC.

This chain uses TRBV9 with TRBJ2-1; 9 nucleotides agree with TRBD2. CDR3 length equals 19 residues. Germline CDR1 is SGDLS and CDR2 is YYNGEE. Trimming removed 0 bases from V and 0 bases from J; junction bases left unmatched: 10. The CDR3 reads CASSVGSSGSSSSYNEQFF. The CDR3 DNA is TGTGCCAGCAGCGTAGGCAGTAGCGGGAGTTCGAGCTCCTACAATGAGCAGTTCTTC.

The gene calls are TRBV5-1 and TRBJ2-7; D might be TRBD1 (7 bases). The CDR3 covers 17 residues. The V gene's germline CDR1 is SGHRS and CDR2 YFSETQ. V lost 0 bases, J lost 3 bases, and 19 bases lay in between. DNA for the CDR3: TGCGCCAGCAGCTTGGTTCCAGGGGGGACATCCGACTACGAGCAGTACTTC. Translating gives CASSLVPGGTSDYEQYF.

This clone was picked up one time. The V gene is TRBV7-2, the J gene TRBJ1-5; TRBD1 aligns across 11 bases. Per the germline V gene, CDR1 is SGHTA and CDR2 is FQGNSA. Trimming at V came to 5 bases and at J to 0 bases, leaving 6 bases not matched to a gene. This CDR3 spans 17 amino acids. This CDR3 reads CASSVGQGDLSNQPQHF. CDR3 DNA: TGTGCCAGCAGCGTGGGACAGGGGGACCTTAGCAATCAGCCCCAGCATTTT.

This clone was recorded once. The V call is TRBV2, the J call TRBJ1-1; 8 nucleotides match TRBD1. There are 13 residues in the CDR3. Germline assignment: CDR1 SNHLY and CDR2 FYNNEI. Germline trimming cut 6 bases from V and 1 base from J; bases unmatched to any gene: 1. In DNA, the CDR3 is TGTGCCAGCAGGACAGGGGAGAACACTGAAGCTTTCTTT. It specifies CASRTGENTEAFF.

This clone was detected only once. The V gene is TRBV29-1, the J gene TRBJ2-5, with 8 bases that match TRBD2. The CDR3 loop spans 11 amino acids. V gave up 3 bases and J gave up 7 bases; unmatched junction bases: 1. Germline assignment: CDR1 SQVTM and CDR2 ANQGSEA. CDR3 protein: CSVDRGGTQYF. In nucleotides, the CDR3 is TGCAGCGTTGACCGGGGGGGGACCCAGTACTTC.

The chain carries TRBV27 and TRBJ1-5; unclear D gene. The CDR3 has 15 amino acids. Trimming took off 0 bases at V and 5 bases at J, with 11 bases between the two ends. The germline V gene has CDR1 MNHEY and CDR2 SMNVEV (reference sequence). CDR3 in DNA: TGTGCCAGCAGTTTATCGGGCAGGAAGGATCAGCCCCAGCATTTT. The encoded protein is CASSLSGRKDQPQHF.

The rearrangement links TRBV14 to TRBJ2-1; 11 bases map to TRBD2. Germline CDR1 is SGHDN and CDR2 is FVKESK. V dropped 4 bases and J dropped 5; count of bases not matched to a gene: 4. This CDR3 comprises 15 residues. CDR3 region: CASSLGTSGNNEQFF. In nucleotides, the CDR3 is TGTGCCAGCAGCCTTGGGACTAGCGGTAACAATGAGCAGTTCTTC.

The rearrangement links TRBV29-1 to TRBJ2-3, with D unresolved. CDR3 length: 13 residues. CDR1 is SQVTM and CDR2 is ANQGSEA in the germline V gene. This CDR3 is CSHSRYPTDTQYF. Here the CDR3 DNA reads TGCAGTCACTCTAGATACCCCACAGATACGCAGTATTTT.

This clone turned up a few times. The rearrangement joins TRBV3-1 (or the pseudogene TRBV3-2) to TRBJ2-1; 13 bases fit TRBD2. Germline CDR1 LGHDT, CDR2 YNNKEL (reference sequence). The CDR3 has 15 amino acids. V was pared by 4 bases and J by 15 bases, with 12 bases of the junction left unmatched. The chain's CDR3 is CASSPKVGLAGVRFF. Written as DNA, the CDR3 is TGTGCCAGCAGCCCTAAAGTTGGACTAGCGGGAGTACGGTTCTTC.

The rearrangement links TRBV18 to TRBJ2-3, with 7 bases aligning to TRBD2. V lost 1 base, J lost 1 base, and 2 bases stayed unmatched. Germline V gene data show CDR1 as KGHSH and CDR2 as LQKENI. The CDR3 has 15 residues. CDR3 bases: TGTGCCAGCTCACCACGGCTAGCGGGCACAGATACGCAGTATTTT. This encodes CASSPRLAGTDTQYF. The full variable domain, its missing parts supplied by reference TRBV18 and TRBJ2-3, is NAGVMQNPRHLVRRRGQEARLRCSPMKGHSHVYWYRQLPEEGLKFMVYLQKENIIDESGMPKERFSAEFPKEGPSILRIQQVVRGDSAAYFCASSPRLAGTDTQYFGPGTRLTVL.

The chain employs TRBV7-3 and TRBJ1-1; D not certain. V lost 2 bases and J lost 4, with 11 bases in between. Germline V gives CDR1 SGHTA, CDR2 FQGTGA. The CDR3 spans 14 residues. The CDR3 spells CASSLGSPSTEAFF. The CDR3 bases are TGTGCCAGCAGCTTAGGCAGCCCTAGCACTGAAGCTTTCTTT.

The chain recombines TRBV4-3 with TRBJ2-1; 11 nucleotides agree with TRBD1. CDR1 and CDR2 (germline): LGHNA, YSLEER. With 2 bases clipped from V and 8 bases from J, the junction kept 5 bases outside the gene matches. The CDR3 has 15 amino acids. CDR3 residues: CASSQMGQGVHEQFF. Here the CDR3 DNA reads TGCGCCAGCAGCCAAATGGGACAGGGGGTTCATGAGCAGTTCTTC.

This chain connects TRBV7-2 to TRBJ2-7; D perhaps matches TRBD2 (6 bases). The ends were cut back, 3 bases at V and 2 bases at J, with 11 bases in the middle. CDR1 is SGHTA, CDR2 FQGNSA, per germline. This CDR3 contains 14 residues. The CDR3 nucleotides are TGTGCCAGCAGCTTGGGGGGAAGCGCCTACGAGCAGTACTTC. Translated: CASSLGGSAYEQYF.

This rearrangement joins TRBV25-1 to TRBJ2-7, with 7 positions matching TRBD1. After removal of 6 bases from V and 1 base from J, the junction contained 12 bases not matched to a gene. CDR1 is MGHDK, CDR2 SYGVNS, per germline. The CDR3 extends over 16 amino acids. This CDR3 is CASSHPYGGQSYEQYF. The CDR3 bases are TGTGCCAGCAGCCACCCTTATGGGGGACAGTCCTACGAGCAGTACTTC.

This chain connects TRBV18 to TRBJ1-4; no clear D gene. CDR3 length: 16 amino acids. Germline assignment: CDR1 KGHSH and CDR2 LQKENI. Trimming stripped 3 bases from V and 2 bases from J, with 13 bases between. As DNA, the CDR3 is TGTGCCAGCTCACCGAAAGCCGGGAACACTAATGAAAAACTGTTTTTT. Translated: CASSPKAGNTNEKLFF.

V gene TRBV14 combines with J gene TRBJ1-1; 9 nucleotides match TRBD1. The CDR3 loop spans 17 amino acids. Trimming took 0 bases from V and 1 from J; bases not matched to a gene: 6. Germline V gene data show CDR1 as SGHDN and CDR2 as FVKESK. The CDR3 reads CASSQDRTGAPNTEAFF. In DNA, the CDR3 is TGTGCCAGCAGCCAAGATAGGACAGGGGCCCCGAACACTGAAGCTTTCTTT.

The gene calls are TRBV5-1 and TRBJ2-1, with TRBD2 matching 13 bases. The CDR3 spans 15 residues. The ends lost 6 bases at V and 4 bases at J; junction bases unmatched: 4. From germline, CDR1 is SGHRS and CDR2 YFSETQ. The CDR3: CASTLGLAGYNEQFF. Written as DNA, the CDR3 is TGCGCCAGCACCCTGGGACTAGCGGGATACAATGAGCAGTTCTTC.

The V call is TRBV6-5, the J call TRBJ2-7, with 7 nucleotides matching TRBD1. The CDR3 runs to 16 residues. The V gene end was trimmed by 0 bases and the J gene end by 2 bases; junction bases not matched to a gene: 7. The germline V gene encodes CDR1 MNHEY and CDR2 SVGAGI. CDR3 protein: CASSYSGTAAAYEQYF. For the CDR3, the DNA is TGTGCCAGCAGTTACTCTGGGACAGCCGCTGCCTACGAGCAGTACTTC.

This clone was observed once. The chain combines TRBV3-1 (or the pseudogene TRBV3-2) with TRBJ1-3; possibly TRBD1 for D (6 bases). The CDR3 spans 14 residues. The germline V gene has CDR1 LGHDT and CDR2 YNNKEL (reference sequence). Trimming took 2 bases from V and 2 from J, leaving 7 bases between them. CDR3 loop: CASSQKGAGNTIYF. CDR3 DNA: TGTGCCAGCAGCCAAAAGGGGGCTGGAAACACCATATATTTT.

This clone was counted a few times. The genes are TRBV5-1 and TRBJ1-1; possibly TRBD1 for D (6 bases). The CDR3 covers 12 residues. Trimming removed 6 bases at V and 4 bases at J, with 10 bases between. Germline CDR1 is SGHRS and CDR2 is YFSETQ. The CDR3 coding sequence is TGCGCCAGCACAGGGGTGGGCACTGAAGCTTTCTTT. This translates into CASTGVGTEAFF.

This clone was counted only a few times. The rearrangement links TRBV6-2 or TRBV6-3 to TRBJ1-6; unclear D gene. V lost 6 bases and J lost 7, with 22 bases in between. This CDR3 region has 17 residues. Germline assignment: CDR1 MNHEY and CDR2 SVGEGT. The CDR3 spells CASSPLATSTINSPLHF. The CDR3 DNA reads as TGTGCCAGCAGCCCTTTAGCGACTTCAACTATCAATTCACCCCTCCACTTT.

CDR3 sequence reads: CASSLRVVAGAGELFF. The CDR3 DNA reads as TGCGCCAGCAGCCTAAGGGTGGTAGCGGGAGCCGGGGAGCTGTTTTTT. The chain has TRBV4-1 and TRBJ2-2; 9 nucleotides agree with TRBD2. The CDR3 runs 16 residues. With 4 bases clipped from V and 6 bases from J, the junction kept 9 bases outside the gene matches. Germline lookup yields CDR1 MGHRA and CDR2 YSYEKL.

Only one count was recorded for this clone. The V call is TRBV27, the J call TRBJ2-1, with 8 nucleotides matching TRBD1. Per the germline V gene, CDR1 is MNHEY and CDR2 is SMNVEV (reference sequence). This CDR3 has 14 residues. The V segment lost 7 bases and the J segment 9 bases; nucleotides outside the gene matches: 11. The CDR3 reads CASKSINRGAEQFF. CDR3 DNA: TGTGCCAGCAAAAGTATTAACAGGGGGGCTGAGCAGTTCTTC.

This chain joins TRBV28 and TRBJ2-7, with 8 bases fitting TRBD2. Per germline, CDR1 MDHEN and CDR2 SYDVKM. V shed 3 bases, J shed 7 bases, and the junction held 14 bases outside the gene matches. This CDR3 spans 16 amino acids. The DNA for the CDR3 is TGTGCCAGCAGTTTCGTGGGGGGCGGGAGGAGTGGGGAGCAGTACTTC. Its translation: CASSFVGGGRSGEQYF.

The rearrangement joins TRBV19 to TRBJ1-5, with D unresolved. This CDR3 region has 13 residues. Germline V gives CDR1 LNHDA, CDR2 SQIVND (reference sequence). V was trimmed by 2 bases and J by 7 bases, leaving 9 bases between them. Here the CDR3 DNA reads TGTGCCAGTAGTATACTCACGGGGCAGCCCCAGCATTTT. Translation: CASSILTGQPQHF.

In its sample, this clone was seen once. The chain carries TRBV2 and TRBJ2-7; D gene unclear. The CDR3 covers 13 residues. CDR1 is SNHLY and CDR2 is FYNNEI in the germline V gene. Trimming stripped 9 bases from V and 3 bases from J, with 15 bases between. This chain's CDR3 is CARQPGRFYEQYF. The CDR3 bases are TGTGCCAGGCAGCCTGGGCGATTCTACGAGCAGTACTTC. Drawing the rest from reference TRBV2 and TRBJ2-7, the complete variable domain is EPEVTQTPSHQVTQMGQEVILRCVPISNHLYFYWYRQILGQKVEFLVSFYNNEISEKSEIFDDQFSVERPDGSNFTLKIRSTKLEDSAMYFCARQPGRFYEQYFGPGTRLTVT.